What follows are 30 T cell receptor beta chains derived from one specimen sequenced in a study of chemoradiotherapy in HPV16-positive cancers. Assay: immunoSEQ multiplex PCR; the TCRdb copy retains only in-frame clones and omits some. The sample carries some 70,000 clones, 88% recorded once. The starting material was blood, obtained from a patient who underwent chemoradiotherapy. Source of these receptors: a human donor with HPV-associated anogenital cancer.

By share of the sample, this clone is medium-sized. This rearrangement joins TRBV28 to TRBJ1-1; D is unresolved. Germline V gene sequence: CDR1 MDHEN, CDR2 SYDVKM. The CDR3 is 15 amino acids. Trimming pared 7 bases from V and 1 base from J, leaving 16 bases between. The CDR3 region has the DNA TGTGCCAGCAATAGAGGGAGCGCCCCGAACACTGAAGCTTTCTTT. Protein: CASNRGSAPNTEAFF.

The chain links TRBV12-2 to TRBJ2-7; the D call of TRBD2 is as the table states it, not checked on the DNA. TRBV12-2 is recorded as a pseudogene. This CDR3 is 13 amino acids long. The CDR3 DNA is TGTGCAAGTCGCTTGGGAGGGGGAACTACGATGCAGTTC. This sequence encodes CASRLGGGTTMQF.

The genes are TRBV7-6 and TRBJ1-1; D may be TRBD1 (5 bases). Trimming took off 2 bases at V and 5 bases at J, with 15 bases between the two ends. The CDR3 sequence is 15 residues long. Germline CDR1 SGHVS, CDR2 FNYEAQ. Here the CDR3 reads CASSLSHQGRTEAFF. The CDR3 coding sequence is TGTGCCAGCAGCTTAAGTCATCAGGGAAGAACTGAAGCTTTCTTT.

This clone has at least ten counts. This chain joins TRBV5-4 and TRBJ1-1; TRBD1 is a possible D gene (5 bases). The CDR3 contains 15 residues. Per germline, CDR1 SGHNT and CDR2 YYREEE (reference sequence). Trimming pared 2 bases from V and 5 bases from J, leaving 16 bases between. In DNA, the CDR3 is TGTGCCAGCAGCTTCCTTACGGGGGTAGGGACTGAAGCTTTCTTT. Protein: CASSFLTGVGTEAFF.

V usage is TRBV10-3 and J usage is TRBJ1-5, with D possibly TRBD1 on 5 matching bases. Deletions cut 0 bases from V and 2 bases from J, with 11 bases between. The CDR3 has 16 amino acids. Germline V gene sequence: CDR1 ENHRY, CDR2 SYGVKD. CDR3 region: CAISESGGGGNQPQHF. The CDR3 coding sequence is TGTGCCATCAGTGAGTCCGGGGGTGGAGGCAATCAGCCCCAGCATTTT.

The CDR3: CASTRGLAGVWYEQYF. CDR3 DNA: TGTGCCAGCACCCGCGGACTAGCGGGAGTGTGGTACGAGCAGTACTTC. The chain carries TRBV9 and TRBJ2-7, with TRBD2 identical over 13 bases. Germline V gene lookup returns CDR1 SGDLS and CDR2 YYNGEE. The CDR3 is 16 residues long. The junction had 10 bases not matched to a gene; V was cut back by 6 bases and J by 4 bases.

This clone was picked up a small number of times. The rearrangement links TRBV13 to TRBJ2-3; D is possibly TRBD1 (6 bases). The germline gives CDR1 PRHDT, CDR2 FYEKMQ (reference sequence). The ends were cut back, 4 bases at V and 3 bases at J, with 17 bases in the middle. This CDR3 is built from 16 residues. The DNA of the CDR3 is TGTGCCAGCAGCTCCTTCCGGGACATAGGGACAGATACGCAGTATTTT. Its translation is CASSSFRDIGTDTQYF.

The rearrangement joins TRBV13 to TRBJ1-5, with TRBD1 as a possible D gene (5 bases). The CDR3 covers 15 residues. V lost 5 bases and J 6 bases, leaving 17 bases between the germline ends. Germline assignment: CDR1 PRHDT and CDR2 FYEKMQ (reference sequence). The CDR3 region is CASSPPGSKGQPQHF. As DNA, the CDR3 is TGTGCCAGCAGCCCCCCAGGGTCCAAAGGTCAGCCCCAGCATTTT. The whole variable domain, filled in from reference TRBV13 and TRBJ1-5, reads AAGVIQSPRHLIKEKRETATLKCYPIPRHDTVYWYQQGPGQDPQFLISFYEKMQSDKGSIPDRFSAQQFSDYHSELNMSSLELGDSALYFCASSPPGSKGQPQHFGDGTRLSIL.

V is TRBV2 and J is TRBJ2-6; 7 bases are a match to TRBD1. The V and J ends lost 6 bases and 2 bases, in that order; junction bases with no gene match: 10. Looked up from germline, CDR1 is SNHLY and CDR2 is FYNNEI. The CDR3 spans 17 residues. The CDR3 sequence: CASSWQPGGTGANVLTF. The CDR3 DNA reads as TGTGCCAGCAGCTGGCAACCAGGGGGTACTGGGGCCAACGTCCTGACTTTC.

This clone was observed a single time. V gene TRBV6-1 combines with J gene TRBJ2-6; D ambiguous. CDR3 length: 13 residues. CDR1 and CDR2 from the germline V gene are MNHNS and SASEGT. With 5 bases removed from V and 5 bases from J, the gap between germline ends came to 7 bases. The CDR3 region is CASSLTRANVLTF. The CDR3 region has the DNA TGTGCCAGCAGTCTTACGCGGGCCAACGTCCTGACTTTC.

The V gene is TRBV6-5, the J gene TRBJ1-2; D gene ambiguous. This CDR3 spans 13 amino acids. CDR1 MNHEY and CDR2 SVGAGI come from the germline V gene. V lost 4 bases, J lost 8 bases, and 14 bases lay in between. This chain's CDR3 is CASSWVSREGYTF. Here the CDR3 DNA reads TGTGCCAGCAGTTGGGTCTCTCGGGAGGGCTACACCTTC.

This clone came up a few times. The V gene is TRBV10-3, the J gene TRBJ2-7; 8 bases match TRBD1. The CDR3 consists of 15 residues. Germline V gene lookup returns CDR1 ENHRY and CDR2 SYGVKD. The V and J ends lost 2 bases and 6 bases, in that order; junction bases with no gene match: 9. DNA of the CDR3: TGTGCCATCAGTGAGCAAAAGGGACAGGTAGGCGAGCAGTACTTC. This gives the protein CAISEQKGQVGEQYF.

Worth noting for this clone: A junction boundary mismatches the germline segment, possibly from a read error. The same CDR3 can be traced to other DNA sequences in this sample. The chain has TRBV19 and TRBJ2-3, with 7 bases that match TRBD2. Germline V gene lookup returns CDR1 LNHDA and CDR2 SQIVND (reference sequence). This CDR3 has 17 residues. This chain's CDR3 is CASSRYLASGSTDTQYF. The CDR3 bases are TGTGCCAGTAGTAGATACTTGGCTAGCGGTAGCACAGATACACAGTATTTT.

This clone was seen only a few times. The rearrangement links TRBV10-2 to TRBJ2-7; 9 nucleotides match TRBD1. Per germline, CDR1 WSHSY and CDR2 SAAADI. V lost 2 bases to trimming and J lost 7 bases; unmatched junction nucleotides: 9. This CDR3 contains 15 residues. CDR3 protein: CASSETGGPSGEQYF. The CDR3 DNA sequence: TGCGCCAGCAGTGAGACAGGGGGCCCTTCTGGGGAGCAGTACTTC.

The gene calls are TRBV7-6 and TRBJ2-7; 14 bases agree with TRBD2. CDR1 SGHVS and CDR2 FNYEAQ come from the germline V gene. J gave up 3 bases and V 5 bases, and 6 bases lay outside the gene matches. This CDR3 region has 16 residues. CDR3: CASSAGTSGGYYEQYF. CDR3 DNA: TGTGCCAGCAGCGCGGGGACTAGCGGGGGATACTACGAGCAGTACTTC.

V is TRBV28 and J is TRBJ2-3; tentatively, D is TRBD2 (6 bases). In germline, CDR1 is MDHEN, CDR2 SYDVKM. CDR3 length: 16 residues. Between the trimmed V and J ends, which lost 4 bases and 1 base, there was a span of 15 bases. CDR3 in amino acids: CASSSLPWGGTDTQYF. The CDR3 region has the DNA TGTGCCAGCAGTTCCCTTCCGTGGGGGGGCACAGATACGCAGTATTTT.

This CDR3 reads CASSPLAGQGAYNTEAFF. The DNA of the CDR3 is TGTGCCAGCAGCCCCCTGGCAGGACAGGGGGCCTATAATACTGAAGCTTTCTTT. This chain links TRBV7-6 with TRBJ1-1; TRBD1 matches at 11 bases. Trimming cost V 5 bases and J 5 bases; bases outside gene matches: 16. The length of the CDR3 is 18 residues. Germline V CDR1 and CDR2: SGHVS, FNYEAQ.

V is TRBV7-6 and J is TRBJ2-1; D assignment may be TRBD1 or TRBD2 (5 bases each). Trimming removed 1 base at V and 4 bases at J, with 11 bases between. CDR1 and CDR2 from the germline V gene are SGHVS and FNYEAQ. This CDR3 contains 15 residues. In nucleotides, the CDR3 is TGTGCCAGCAGCTTAGATGTGGGGGTGTACAATGAGCAGTTCTTC. The encoded protein is CASSLDVGVYNEQFF. Full variable domain (rest looked up from reference TRBV7-6 and TRBJ2-1): GAGVSQSPRYKVTKRGQDVALRCDPISGHVSLYWYRQALGQGPEFLTYFNYEAQQDKSGLPNDRFSAERPEGSISTLTIQRTEQRDSAMYRCASSLDVGVYNEQFFGPGTRLTVL.

The chain joins TRBV27 to TRBJ1-1; perhaps TRBD1 as D (5 bases). V shed 1 base and J shed 2 bases, with 5 bases lying between them. The CDR3 has 13 amino acids. Germline CDR1 MNHEY, CDR2 SMNVEV (reference sequence). The CDR3 is CASSLWTNTEAFF. For the CDR3, the DNA is TGTGCCAGCAGTTTATGGACAAACACTGAAGCTTTCTTT.

This chain joins TRBV9 and TRBJ2-1, with a possible D match to TRBD1 (7 bases). CDR3 length equals 14 residues. V was cut by 4 bases and J by 4 bases, with 12 bases left in between. The germline V gene encodes CDR1 SGDLS and CDR2 YYNGEE. The CDR3 coding sequence is TGTGCCAGCAGCCCAGGGGGGCAATACAATGAGCAGTTCTTC. Amino acids: CASSPGGQYNEQFF.

The V and J genes are TRBV9 and TRBJ2-7; TRBD2 agrees at 10 bases. The CDR3 covers 16 residues. Trimming at V came to 5 bases and at J to 5 bases, leaving 13 bases not matched to a gene. The germline gives CDR1 SGDLS, CDR2 YYNGEE. The CDR3 coding sequence is TGTGCCAGCAGTTCAGGGGAACTAGCGGGACTCGACGAGCAGTACTTC. It specifies CASSSGELAGLDEQYF.

The V and J genes are TRBV2 and TRBJ2-7, with D unresolved. The CDR3 covers 11 residues. Trimming left V 5 bases short and J 4 bases short, with 6 bases between. The germline gives CDR1 SNHLY, CDR2 FYNNEI. The DNA of the CDR3 is TGTGCCAGCAGTTACAGTTACGAGCAGTACTTC. It specifies CASSYSYEQYF. The variable domain in full, completed from reference TRBV2 and TRBJ2-7, reads EPEVTQTPSHQVTQMGQEVILRCVPISNHLYFYWYRQILGQKVEFLVSFYNNEISEKSEIFDDQFSVERPDGSNFTLKIRSTKLEDSAMYFCASSYSYEQYFGPGTRLTVT.

The chain links TRBV4-2 to TRBJ1-2; D uncertain. The V end was cut by 0 bases, the J end by 2 bases, with 7 bases between. The CDR3 contains 14 residues. Germline CDR1 is LGHNA and CDR2 is YNFKEQ. This CDR3 reads CASSQEAENYGYTF. The CDR3 region has the DNA TGTGCCAGCAGCCAAGAAGCAGAAAACTATGGCTACACCTTC.

This clone was seen only a few times. The rearrangement uses TRBV7-2 and TRBJ2-3; D is uncertain. The germline gives CDR1 SGHTA, CDR2 FQGNSA. The CDR3 is 15 amino acids. V lost 4 bases and J 0 bases, leaving 11 bases between the germline ends. CDR3 loop: CASSSNGVSTDTQYF. CDR3 DNA sequence: TGTGCCAGCAGCTCAAATGGGGTCAGCACAGATACGCAGTATTTT.

The chain couples TRBV11-2 to TRBJ2-2; 10 bases are a match to TRBD2. This CDR3 spans 16 amino acids. The germline gives CDR1 SGHAT, CDR2 FQNNGV. V dropped 6 bases and J dropped 0; count of bases not matched to a gene: 4. The CDR3 DNA follows: TGTGCCAGCAGTTTTGGACTAGCGGCGAACACCGGGGAGCTGTTTTTT. It specifies CASSFGLAANTGELFF.

The chain combines TRBV7-9 with TRBJ1-5; D may be TRBD1 (5 bases). The CDR3 sequence is 15 residues long. Trimming cost V 0 bases and J 0 bases, with 6 bases left between them. Germline V CDR1 and CDR2: SEHNR, FQNEAQ (reference sequence). The CDR3 nucleotides are TGTGCCAGCAGCTTAGCTGGGACTAGCAATCAGCCCCAGCATTTT. Translation: CASSLAGTSNQPQHF.

This CDR3 is CASSLGDGSYEQYF. Written as DNA, the CDR3 is TGTGCCAGCAGTTTGGGGGACGGCTCCTACGAGCAGTACTTC. This chain uses TRBV27 with TRBJ2-7; D possibly matches TRBD1 or TRBD2 (5 bases each). This CDR3 is built from 14 residues. V shed 3 bases and J shed 0 bases, with 9 bases lying between them. The germline V gene has CDR1 MNHEY and CDR2 SMNVEV (reference sequence).

This CDR3 reads CASSVGGVLTEAFF. The CDR3 DNA follows: TGTGCCAGCAGCGTAGGAGGGGTCCTCACTGAAGCTTTCTTT. The chain joins TRBV9 to TRBJ1-1, with a weak D call TRBD1 (5 bases). CDR1 is SGDLS and CDR2 is YYNGEE in the germline V gene. This CDR3 has 14 amino acids. Trimming shortened V by 0 bases and J by 4 bases, and 10 bases separated the two germline ends.

The J gene is TRBJ2-2, the V gene TRBV27, with D unresolved. The germline V gene encodes CDR1 MNHEY and CDR2 SMNVEV (reference sequence). This CDR3 is 15 amino acids long. V gave up 6 bases and J gave up 4 bases, with 15 bases separating them. The CDR3, as DNA: TGTGCCAGCAGACCCGGCGGCCAAGTCACCGGGGAGCTGTTTTTT. Amino acids: CASRPGGQVTGELFF.

V gene TRBV6-1 combines with J gene TRBJ1-1, with 8 bases that match TRBD1. The length of the CDR3 is 14 residues. CDR1 and CDR2 (germline): MNHNS, SASEGT. V lost 7 bases to trimming and J lost 2 bases; unmatched junction nucleotides: 6. The chain's CDR3 is CASISTGVNTEAFF. In DNA, the CDR3 is TGTGCCAGCATTTCGACAGGGGTAAACACTGAAGCTTTCTTT.